The 7 T cell receptor beta chains in this list originate from one sample, sequenced in a study of metastatic and nonmetastatic thyroid tumors. All patients were treatment-naive before thyroid surgery. Using MiXCR, TCRdb reanalyzed the PCR reads. The sample lists almost 70,000 clones, 14% occurring once. The sequenced sample was blood. These receptors all come from a male donor with papillary thyroid cancer or a benign thyroid nodule (not recorded which). Some clones in this sample may be carry-over from other donors' samples.

A word on this clone: A much more abundant neighbour one base away suggests this may be a read error. This sample also contains other DNA sequences that code for the same CDR3. This chain uses TRBV29-1 with TRBJ1-2, with unresolved D. The CDR3 has 11 residues. Trimming pared 3 bases from V and 7 bases from J, leaving 9 bases between. CDR1 is SQVTM, CDR2 ANQGSEA, per germline. The CDR3 sequence: CSVEAYSGYTF. In DNA form, the CDR3 reads TGCAGCGTTGAGGCTTATTCTGGCTACACCTTC. The variable domain in full, with the rest retrieved from reference TRBV29-1 and TRBJ1-2, is SAVISQKPSRDICQRGTSLTIQCQVDSQVTMMFWYRQQPGQSLTLIATANQGSEATYESGFVIDKFPISRPNLTFSTLTVSNMSPEDSSIYLCSVEAYSGYTFGSGTRLTVV.

J is TRBJ2-7 and V is TRBV5-6, with TRBD2 matching over 14 bases. The germline V gene encodes CDR1 SGHDT and CDR2 YYEEEE. After removal of 3 bases from V and 0 bases from J, the junction contained 5 bases not matched to a gene. The CDR3 contains 17 residues. This CDR3 reads CASSSGLAGVSSYEQYF. The CDR3 nucleotides read TGTGCCAGCAGCTCGGGACTAGCGGGGGTTAGCTCCTACGAGCAGTACTTC.

This clone has a count of ten or more. CDR3 protein: CSARDPYSGNTIYF. The CDR3 region has the DNA TGCAGTGCTAGAGATCCCTACTCTGGAAACACCATATATTTT. This chain joins TRBV20-1 and TRBJ1-3; D gene unclear. CDR1 and CDR2 (germline): DFQATT, SNEGSKA (reference sequence). The CDR3 length is 14 residues. The ends were cut back, 0 bases at V and 0 bases at J, with 6 bases in the middle.

This clone was detected ten times or more. This chain joins TRBV6-1 and TRBJ2-5, with D possibly being TRBD2 (5 bases). Germline V gene lookup returns CDR1 MNHNS and CDR2 SASEGT. The CDR3 loop spans 15 amino acids. V was pared by 6 bases and J by 3 bases, with 17 bases between. The CDR3 DNA follows: TGTGCCAGCAGATTCGCGGAGGTCCTAAAAGAGACCCAGTACTTC. It codes for CASRFAEVLKETQYF.

The chain combines TRBV20-1 with TRBJ1-1, with D maybe TRBD1 (6 bases). Deletions cut 2 bases from V and 6 bases from J, with 19 bases between. Germline loops: CDR1 DFQATT, CDR2 SNEGSKA (reference sequence). The CDR3 length is 15 residues. The CDR3: CSARIPTAGTPEAFF. The CDR3, as DNA: TGCAGTGCTAGAATCCCCACGGCTGGGACACCTGAAGCTTTCTTT.

This clone was recorded many times. The chain employs TRBV2 and TRBJ1-3; possible D gene TRBD1, 5 bases. The CDR3 extends over 13 amino acids. The V end was cut by 7 bases, the J end by 8 bases, with 15 bases between. Germline V CDR1 and CDR2: SNHLY, FYNNEI. The CDR3 DNA follows: TGTGCCAGCACGAGGGGCATTGGGGACACCATATATTTT. It specifies CASTRGIGDTIYF.

This clone has at least ten counts. The chain combines TRBV27 with TRBJ2-2; maybe TRBD1 (5 bases). Germline V lookup: CDR1 MNHEY, CDR2 SMNVEV (reference sequence). V was clipped by 3 bases and J by 4 bases, with 12 bases between them. The CDR3 is 15 residues long. In DNA, the CDR3 is TGTGCCAGCAGTTTCAGGGATAGTGGCACCGGGGAGCTGTTTTTT. Amino acids: CASSFRDSGTGELFF.